The next 9 T cell receptor beta chains were all read from a single sample in a study of blood T cell repertoires in COVID-19 (dated by TCRdb to the early 2020s). The library relied on the immunoSEQ multiplex PCR assay. The source is immuneACCESS, and TCRdb retained only in-frame sequences with V and J called. Part of the clones is not carried over; for the studies checked, unresolved V genes explain less than half of this, and the remainder is unexplained. In this sample the table shows some 180,000 clones, less than 85% of which occur a single time. The ten largest clones capture roughly 6.3% of the sample. The specimen was peripheral blood. The receptors stem from a human donor in a cohort sampled during active COVID-19.

The genes are TRBV25-1 and TRBJ1-2; D not resolved. Germline V gene data show CDR1 as MGHDK and CDR2 as SYGVNS. The CDR3 spans 13 residues. Trimming shortened V by 4 bases and J by 4 bases, and 10 bases separated the two germline ends. The CDR3 DNA reads TGTGCCAGCAGTGGATTACTCGGCTATGGCTACACCTTC. Translating gives CASSGLLGYGYTF.

This chain joins TRBV3-1 (or the pseudogene TRBV3-2) and TRBJ2-5; TRBD2 matches at 10 bases. Losses at the gene ends were 0 bases for V and 5 bases for J; bases not matched to a gene: 3. Germline assignment: CDR1 LGHDT and CDR2 YNNKEL (reference sequence). This CDR3 is 15 amino acids long. The CDR3 coding sequence is TGTGCCAGCAGCCAAGATGCTAGCGGGGGTGAGACCCAGTACTTC. It codes for CASSQDASGGETQYF.

This clone was counted a single time. The chain couples TRBV6-5 to TRBJ1-2, with a tentative D call TRBD1 (5 bases). CDR3 size: 13 residues. Trimming removed 6 bases from V and 10 bases from J, with 18 bases in between. The germline gives CDR1 MNHEY, CDR2 SVGAGI. The CDR3 nucleotides read TGTGCCAGCAGATCCTCAGGGTTCCATGACTACACCTTC. It yields the protein CASRSSGFHDYTF.

The rearrangement joins TRBV5-8 to TRBJ1-5, with a weak D call TRBD1 (5 bases). This CDR3 is 15 amino acids long. CDR1 SGHTS and CDR2 YDEGEE come from the germline V gene. Trimming took 2 bases from V and 6 from J, leaving 15 bases between them. CDR3 in DNA: TGTGCCAGCAGCTTAAGACAGTTACGCGGTCAGCCCCAGCATTTT. Translation gives CASSLRQLRGQPQHF.

The chain joins TRBV11-2 to TRBJ2-1; the match to TRBD1 covers 8 bases. CDR3 size: 15 residues. V gave up 9 bases and J gave up 1 base; unmatched junction bases: 8. Germline V lookup: CDR1 SGHAT, CDR2 FQNNGV. DNA of the CDR3: TGTGCCAGTCTTCTCGGACAGGGTTCCTACAATGAGCAGTTCTTC. As protein: CASLLGQGSYNEQFF.

V and J are TRBV18 and TRBJ1-2; D gene ambiguous. The CDR3 spans 14 residues. V was shortened by 6 bases and J by 4 bases, with 15 bases between the two germline ends. The germline V gene has CDR1 KGHSH and CDR2 LQKENI. CDR3 residues: CASSSGQLSYGYTF. The DNA for the CDR3 is TGTGCCAGCTCGTCTGGGCAACTCTCCTATGGCTACACCTTC. Filled out from reference TRBV18 and TRBJ1-2, the complete variable domain reads NAGVMQNPRHLVRRRGQEARLRCSPMKGHSHVYWYRQLPEEGLKFMVYLQKENIIDESGMPKERFSAEFPKEGPSILRIQQVVRGDSAAYFCASSSGQLSYGYTFGSGTRLTVV.

V gene TRBV7-9 combines with J gene TRBJ1-1; TRBD1 might be the D (5 bases). Germline-derived CDR1 and CDR2 are SEHNR and FQNEAQ (reference sequence). V lost 1 base and J 7 bases, leaving 7 bases between the germline ends. The CDR3 loop spans 12 amino acids. DNA for the CDR3: TGTGCCAGCAGCTTAGATCAGGGTGAAGCTTTCTTT. It codes for CASSLDQGEAFF.

V gene TRBV29-1 combines with J gene TRBJ1-2, with 7 positions matching TRBD1. The CDR3 loop spans 11 amino acids. Trimming removed 5 bases from V and 8 bases from J; junction bases left unmatched: 5. CDR1 is SQVTM and CDR2 is ANQGSEA in the germline V gene. The DNA for the CDR3 is TGCAGCGTTAGAACAGGGGACGGCTACACCTTC. Its translation is CSVRTGDGYTF.

The chain joins TRBV20-1 to TRBJ2-7, with a possible D match to TRBD2 (6 bases). Germline CDR1 and CDR2: DFQATT and SNEGSKA (reference sequence). V was pared by 3 bases and J by 2 bases, with 17 bases between. This CDR3 is 15 amino acids long. The CDR3 coding sequence is TGCAGTGCTAGTGTAACATGGAGGGTTCCCTACGAGCAGTACTTC. Amino acid sequence: CSASVTWRVPYEQYF.